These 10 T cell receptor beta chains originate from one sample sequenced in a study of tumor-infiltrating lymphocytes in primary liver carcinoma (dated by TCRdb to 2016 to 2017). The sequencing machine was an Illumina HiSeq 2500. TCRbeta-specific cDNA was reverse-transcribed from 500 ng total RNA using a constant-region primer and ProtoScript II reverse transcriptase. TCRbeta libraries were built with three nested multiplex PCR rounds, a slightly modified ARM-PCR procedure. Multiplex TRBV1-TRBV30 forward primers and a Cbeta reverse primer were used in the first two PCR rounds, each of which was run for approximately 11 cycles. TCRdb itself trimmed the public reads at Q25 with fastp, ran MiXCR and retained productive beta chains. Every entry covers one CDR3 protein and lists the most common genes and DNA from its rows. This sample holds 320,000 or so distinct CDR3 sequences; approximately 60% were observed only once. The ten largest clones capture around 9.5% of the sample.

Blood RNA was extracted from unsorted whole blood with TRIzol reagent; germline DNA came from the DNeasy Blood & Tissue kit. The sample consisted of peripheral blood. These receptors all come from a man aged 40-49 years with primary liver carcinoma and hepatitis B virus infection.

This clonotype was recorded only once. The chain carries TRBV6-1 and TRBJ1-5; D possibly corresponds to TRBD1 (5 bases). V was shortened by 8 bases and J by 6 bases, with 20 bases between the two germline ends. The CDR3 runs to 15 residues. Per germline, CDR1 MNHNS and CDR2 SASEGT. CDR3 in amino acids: CASGVERGGSQPQHF. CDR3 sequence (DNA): TGTGCCAGCGGTGTCGAGCGTGGGGGGAGTCAGCCCCAGCATTTT.

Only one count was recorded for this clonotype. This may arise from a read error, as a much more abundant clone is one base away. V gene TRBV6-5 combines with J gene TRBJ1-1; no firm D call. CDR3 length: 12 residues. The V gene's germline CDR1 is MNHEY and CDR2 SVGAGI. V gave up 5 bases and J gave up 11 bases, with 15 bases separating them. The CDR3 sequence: CASSPLSGGAFF. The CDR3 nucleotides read TGTGCCAGCAGTCCCTTGTCAGGCGGGGCTTTCTTT.

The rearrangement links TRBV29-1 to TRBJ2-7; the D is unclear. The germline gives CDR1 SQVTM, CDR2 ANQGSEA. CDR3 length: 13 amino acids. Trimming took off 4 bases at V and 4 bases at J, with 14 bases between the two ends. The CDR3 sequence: CSVGGDLEYEQYF. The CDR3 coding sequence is TGCAGCGTTGGCGGCGATCTCGAATACGAGCAGTACTTC.

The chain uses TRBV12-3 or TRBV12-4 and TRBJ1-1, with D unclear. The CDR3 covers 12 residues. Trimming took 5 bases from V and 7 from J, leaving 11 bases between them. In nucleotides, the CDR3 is TGTGCCAGCAGTGCACGGAGAATTGAAGCTTTCTTT. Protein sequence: CASSARRIEAFF.

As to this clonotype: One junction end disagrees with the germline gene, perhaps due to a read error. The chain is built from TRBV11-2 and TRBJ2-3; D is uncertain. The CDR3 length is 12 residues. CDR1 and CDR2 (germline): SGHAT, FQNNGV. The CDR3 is CATSPNFNTQYF. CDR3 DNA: TGTGCCACCAGCCCCAACTTTAATACGCAGTATTTT.

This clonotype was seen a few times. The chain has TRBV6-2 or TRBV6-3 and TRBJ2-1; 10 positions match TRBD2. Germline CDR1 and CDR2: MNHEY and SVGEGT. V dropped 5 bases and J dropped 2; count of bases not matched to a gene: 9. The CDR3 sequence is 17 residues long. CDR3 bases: TGTGCCAGCAGTAAAGACGGGACTAGCGTAACCTACAATGAGCAGTTCTTC. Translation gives CASSKDGTSVTYNEQFF.

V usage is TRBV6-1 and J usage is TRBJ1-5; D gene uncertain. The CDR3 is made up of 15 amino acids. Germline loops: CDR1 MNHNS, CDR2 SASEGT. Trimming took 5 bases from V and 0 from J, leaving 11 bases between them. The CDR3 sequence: CASSYCDDSNQPQHF. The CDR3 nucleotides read TGTGCCAGCAGTTACTGCGACGATAGCAATCAGCCCCAGCATTTT.

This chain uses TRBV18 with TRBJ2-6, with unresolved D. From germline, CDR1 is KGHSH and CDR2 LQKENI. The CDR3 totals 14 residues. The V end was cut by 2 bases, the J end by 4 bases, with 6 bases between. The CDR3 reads CASSPTMGANVLTF. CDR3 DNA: TGTGCCAGCTCACCAACAATGGGGGCCAACGTCCTGACTTTC.

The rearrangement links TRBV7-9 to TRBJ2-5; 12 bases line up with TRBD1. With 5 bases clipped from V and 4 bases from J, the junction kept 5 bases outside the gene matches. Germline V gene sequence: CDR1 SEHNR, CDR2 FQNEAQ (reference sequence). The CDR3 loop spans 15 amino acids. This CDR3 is CASSEGTGGLETQYF. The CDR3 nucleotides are TGTGCCAGCAGCGAGGGGACAGGGGGCCTAGAGACCCAGTACTTC.

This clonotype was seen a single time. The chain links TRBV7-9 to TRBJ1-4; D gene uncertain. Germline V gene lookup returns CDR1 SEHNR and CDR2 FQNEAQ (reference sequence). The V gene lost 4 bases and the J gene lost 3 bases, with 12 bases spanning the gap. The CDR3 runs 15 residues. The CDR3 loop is CASSYSGWSNEKLFF. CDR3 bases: TGTGCCAGCAGCTACTCGGGGTGGTCTAATGAAAAACTGTTTTTT.